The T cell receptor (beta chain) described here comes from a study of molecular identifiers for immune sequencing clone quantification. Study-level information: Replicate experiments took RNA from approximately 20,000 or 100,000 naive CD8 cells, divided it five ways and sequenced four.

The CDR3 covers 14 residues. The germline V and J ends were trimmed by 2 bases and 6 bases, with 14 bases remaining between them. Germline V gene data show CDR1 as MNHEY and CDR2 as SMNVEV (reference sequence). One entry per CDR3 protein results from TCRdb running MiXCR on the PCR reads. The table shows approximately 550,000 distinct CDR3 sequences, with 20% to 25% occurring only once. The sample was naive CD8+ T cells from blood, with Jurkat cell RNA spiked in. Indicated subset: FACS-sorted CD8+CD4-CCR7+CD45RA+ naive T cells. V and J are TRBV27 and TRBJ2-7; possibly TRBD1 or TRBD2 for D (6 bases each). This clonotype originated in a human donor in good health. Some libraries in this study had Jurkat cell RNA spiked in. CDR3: CASSLGLQGGEQYF. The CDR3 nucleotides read TGTGCCAGCAGTTTAGGTCTACAGGGAGGCGAGCAGTACTTC.